The 32 T cell receptor beta chains reported below all come from one sample, sequenced in a study of blood T cell repertoires in COVID-19. Generated by immunoSEQ multiplex PCR, the TCRdb table keeps only in-frame clones and is missing some. The sample consists of 140,000 or so clones, around 90% of them appearing once. Sequences were obtained from peripheral blood. Receptors were obtained from a man between 65 and 79 years old with acute or convalescent COVID-19.

The chain employs TRBV30 and TRBJ2-7; 8 positions agree with TRBD1. The ends lost 0 bases at V and 3 bases at J; junction bases unmatched: 4. The V gene's germline CDR1 is GTSNPN and CDR2 SVGIG (reference sequence). The CDR3 totals 14 residues. The CDR3 is CAWSVQGGYYEQYF. CDR3 nucleotide sequence: TGTGCCTGGAGTGTACAGGGGGGATACTACGAGCAGTACTTC. Full variable domain (rest looked up from reference TRBV30 and TRBJ2-7): SQTIHQWPATLVQPVGSPLSLECTVEGTSNPNLYWYRQAAGRGLQLLFYSVGIGQISSEVPQNLSASRPQDRQFILSSKKLLLSDSGFYLCAWSVQGGYYEQYFGPGTRLTVT.

The sample holds one count of this clone. The rearrangement joins TRBV7-6 to TRBJ2-1, with TRBD2 matching 7 bases. With 4 bases clipped from V and 7 bases from J, the junction kept 10 bases outside the gene matches. Per germline, CDR1 SGHVS and CDR2 FNYEAQ. The CDR3 covers 15 residues. CDR3 amino acids: CASSSSAGRGNEQFF. The CDR3 region has the DNA TGTGCCAGCAGCTCATCAGCGGGGCGAGGGAATGAGCAGTTCTTC.

This chain joins TRBV9 and TRBJ1-4; 8 bases match TRBD1. This CDR3 spans 14 amino acids. J was trimmed by 7 bases and V by 2 bases; bases with no gene match: 4. Germline loops: CDR1 SGDLS, CDR2 YYNGEE. As DNA, the CDR3 is TGTGCCAGCAGCGTTCAGGGGGCTGGTGAAAAACTGTTTTTT. This encodes CASSVQGAGEKLFF.

This rearrangement joins TRBV7-9 to TRBJ1-6; possibly TRBD1 for D (5 bases). This CDR3 has 15 residues. Germline V gene sequence: CDR1 SEHNR, CDR2 FQNEAQ (reference sequence). The V gene lost 7 bases and the J gene lost 7 bases, with 17 bases spanning the gap. DNA of the CDR3: TGTGCCAGCATGAGGACGGACACCTTGAATTCACCCCTCCACTTT. Its protein product is CASMRTDTLNSPLHF.

V gene TRBV10-3 combines with J gene TRBJ1-1, with no clear D. The V end lost 6 bases, the J end lost 1 base, and 9 bases lay between the germline ends. The CDR3 has 13 residues. The germline V gene has CDR1 ENHRY and CDR2 SYGVKD. CDR3 loop: CAIRGQENTEAFF. The CDR3 nucleotides are TGTGCCATCAGGGGTCAGGAGAACACTGAAGCTTTCTTT.

The gene calls are TRBV7-2 and TRBJ2-7; TRBD1 matches at 11 bases. Germline V gene data show CDR1 as SGHTA and CDR2 as FQGNSA. The ends lost 3 bases at V and 4 bases at J; junction bases unmatched: 5. There are 15 residues in the CDR3. CDR3 loop: CASSFAGTGGYEQYF. CDR3 in DNA: TGTGCCAGCAGCTTCGCCGGGACAGGGGGATACGAGCAGTACTTC.

V and J are TRBV30 and TRBJ1-6, with a tentative D call TRBD1 (5 bases). The CDR3 totals 12 residues. V was trimmed by 3 bases and J by 11 bases, leaving 11 bases between them. Germline V gene lookup returns CDR1 GTSNPN and CDR2 SVGIG (reference sequence). The CDR3 bases are TGTGCCTGGAGCGGGGGTGGAGCACCCCTCCACTTT. It is translated as CAWSGGGAPLHF.

The gene calls are TRBV2 and TRBJ1-1; tentatively, D is TRBD1 (6 bases). Germline loops: CDR1 SNHLY, CDR2 FYNNEI. The CDR3 is 14 residues long. Trimming pared 10 bases from V and 2 bases from J, leaving 17 bases between. The CDR3 sequence: CATTKGQLNTEAFF. CDR3 DNA sequence: TGTGCCACAACTAAAGGACAGTTAAACACTGAAGCTTTCTTT.

This chain joins TRBV27 and TRBJ1-6, with D perhaps TRBD1 (6 bases). The CDR3 contains 14 residues. From germline, CDR1 is MNHEY and CDR2 SMNVEV (reference sequence). Deletions cut 4 bases from V and 10 bases from J, with 14 bases between. CDR3 region: CASSSTGMESPLHF. For the CDR3, the DNA is TGTGCCAGCAGTTCCACAGGGATGGAATCACCCCTCCACTTT.

This clone was picked up one time. This chain links TRBV19 with TRBJ2-2, with 7 bases fitting TRBD1. The CDR3 covers 14 residues. CDR1 LNHDA and CDR2 SQIVND come from the germline V gene (reference sequence). Unmatched junction bases numbered 9, after V lost 9 bases and J lost 5 bases. CDR3 in amino acids: CASRTGRGTGELFF. The CDR3 coding sequence is TGTGCCAGCAGGACAGGTCGAGGGACCGGGGAGCTGTTTTTT.

This chain joins TRBV9 and TRBJ2-1; 16 bases map to TRBD2. Germline values: CDR1 SGDLS, CDR2 YYNGEE. J lost 2 bases, V lost 3 bases, and 11 bases had no gene match. This CDR3 has 20 amino acids. The CDR3 region has the DNA TGTGCCAGCAGCGAGGGAGGGACTAGCGGGAGGGCCAGGACCTACAATGAGCAGTTCTTC. Its translation: CASSEGGTSGRARTYNEQFF.

The chain links TRBV19 to TRBJ1-4; D is perhaps TRBD1 (6 bases). CDR1 and CDR2 from the germline V gene are LNHDA and SQIVND (reference sequence). The V end was cut by 5 bases, the J end by 7 bases, with 17 bases between. The CDR3 runs to 15 residues. The CDR3 spells CASSLRTAQSEKLFF. DNA for the CDR3: TGTGCCAGTAGTCTACGGACAGCGCAGAGTGAAAAACTGTTTTTT.

V and J are TRBV27 and TRBJ2-7; no clear D gene. Germline CDR1 is MNHEY and CDR2 is SMNVEV (reference sequence). V lost 1 base, J lost 0 bases, and 7 bases lay in between. This CDR3 has 14 amino acids. Written as DNA, the CDR3 is TGTGCCAGCAGTTTATTTACTGACTCCTACGAGCAGTACTTC. It translates to CASSLFTDSYEQYF.

The V and J genes are TRBV12-5 and TRBJ1-3; possible D gene TRBD1, 6 bases. The CDR3 is 15 amino acids. V was shortened by 6 bases and J by 5 bases, with 17 bases between the two germline ends. Germline CDR1 reads LGHNT; CDR2 reads FRNRAP. The CDR3 loop reads CASGTDSLPRNTIYF. CDR3 DNA: TGTGCTAGTGGGACGGACAGCCTTCCCAGAAACACCATATATTTT.

The chain links TRBV9 to TRBJ1-5; unclear D gene. The germline V gene has CDR1 SGDLS and CDR2 YYNGEE. Trimming stripped 3 bases from V and 7 bases from J, with 14 bases between. The CDR3 is 14 residues long. The CDR3 DNA is TGTGCCAGCAGCGCAACCGACACAGTCCAGCCCCAGCATTTT. Amino acids: CASSATDTVQPQHF.

This chain joins TRBV6-5 and TRBJ1-3; 7 nucleotides line up with TRBD1. There are 14 residues in the CDR3. Germline CDR1 MNHEY, CDR2 SVGAGI. V dropped 6 bases and J dropped 1; count of bases not matched to a gene: 3. The CDR3 coding sequence is TGTGCCAGCAGCCCACAGGGGTCTGGAAACACCATATATTTT. It is translated as CASSPQGSGNTIYF.

The chain links TRBV19 to TRBJ2-3, with a possible D match to TRBD2 (6 bases). The CDR3 has 15 amino acids. Germline V gene lookup returns CDR1 LNHDA and CDR2 SQIVND (reference sequence). Trimming left V 8 bases short and J 1 base short, with 16 bases between. The CDR3 DNA follows: TGTGCCAGTTCCCTGGGGGGAAAGGGCACAGATACGCAGTATTTT. This gives the protein CASSLGGKGTDTQYF.

The rearrangement uses TRBV5-1 and TRBJ2-5; no clear D. This CDR3 has 13 amino acids. CDR1 is SGHRS, CDR2 YFSETQ, per germline. The ends were cut back, 3 bases at V and 3 bases at J, with 9 bases in the middle. CDR3 region: CASSSQVEETQYF. CDR3 coding DNA: TGCGCCAGCAGCTCCCAGGTTGAAGAGACCCAGTACTTC.

The chain links TRBV19 to TRBJ1-2, with D tentatively TRBD1 (5 bases). This CDR3 spans 14 amino acids. Germline V lookup: CDR1 LNHDA, CDR2 SQIVND (reference sequence). With 3 bases removed from V and 4 bases from J, the gap between germline ends came to 12 bases. DNA of the CDR3: TGTGCCAGTAGTATGTTGGACACATTCTATGGCTACACCTTC. Protein sequence: CASSMLDTFYGYTF.

The V gene is TRBV5-1, the J gene TRBJ2-7, with a weak D call TRBD1 (6 bases). CDR3 size: 14 residues. Germline CDR1 is SGHRS and CDR2 is YFSETQ. V was clipped by 4 bases and J by 0 bases, with 11 bases between them. In DNA, the CDR3 is TGCGCCAGCAGCCCAATGACAGGCTCCTACGAGCAGTACTTC. Residues: CASSPMTGSYEQYF.

This chain connects TRBV11-3 to TRBJ2-7; tentative D call: TRBD1 (5 bases). V was cut by 3 bases and J by 3 bases, with 12 bases left in between. In germline, CDR1 is SGHNT, CDR2 YENEEA. The CDR3 runs 14 residues. CDR3 bases: TGTGCCAGCAGCTTCACAGGATCGAACTACGAGCAGTACTTC. Its protein is CASSFTGSNYEQYF.

This chain connects TRBV7-2 to TRBJ2-3; TRBD1 is a possible D gene (5 bases). V was cut by 5 bases and J by 0 bases, with 9 bases left in between. Germline CDR1 SGHTA, CDR2 FQGNSA. The length of the CDR3 is 14 residues. Written as DNA, the CDR3 is TGTGCCAGCAGCCTGACAGTGAGCACAGATACGCAGTATTTT. Protein: CASSLTVSTDTQYF.

The V and J genes are TRBV28 and TRBJ2-7, with a possible D match to TRBD1 (5 bases). Germline values: CDR1 MDHEN, CDR2 SYDVKM. Trimming pared 6 bases from V and 2 bases from J, leaving 17 bases between. This CDR3 is built from 15 residues. Here the CDR3 DNA reads TGTGCCAGCAGCAACTCAGGGATTACGCCCTACGAGCAGTACTTC. It codes for CASSNSGITPYEQYF.

The chain has TRBV11-3 and TRBJ2-7; no reliable D call. V was shortened by 5 bases and J by 5 bases, with 13 bases between the two germline ends. This CDR3 contains 13 residues. Germline V gene lookup returns CDR1 SGHNT and CDR2 YENEEA. This chain's CDR3 is CASSPAPGHEQYF. The CDR3 region has the DNA TGTGCCAGCAGCCCCGCCCCAGGCCACGAGCAGTACTTC.

This chain joins TRBV7-3 and TRBJ2-1; the match to TRBD2 covers 11 bases. The germline V gene encodes CDR1 SGHTA and CDR2 FQGTGA. The length of the CDR3 is 15 residues. The V gene end was trimmed by 6 bases and the J gene end by 4 bases; junction bases not matched to a gene: 5. The CDR3 loop is CASSWTSGSYNEQFF. In DNA, the CDR3 is TGTGCCAGCAGTTGGACTAGCGGGTCTTACAATGAGCAGTTCTTC.

V gene TRBV18 combines with J gene TRBJ1-2, with D tentatively TRBD1 (5 bases). Trimming removed 4 bases at V and 6 bases at J, with 18 bases between. The CDR3 extends over 15 amino acids. The germline CDR1 and CDR2 sequences are KGHSH and LQKENI. The CDR3 protein is CASSRIAQGGDGYTF. The CDR3 nucleotides read TGTGCCAGCTCACGGATCGCTCAGGGTGGGGATGGCTACACCTTC.

This chain connects TRBV7-3 to TRBJ2-7; TRBD2 matches 10 bases. The CDR3 is 15 residues long. V trimming: 0 bases; J trimming: 3 bases; junction bases outside the gene matches: 2. Germline lookup yields CDR1 SGHTA and CDR2 FQGTGA. The CDR3 here is CASSLTGTSDYEQYF. The DNA for the CDR3 is TGTGCCAGCAGCTTAACGGGGACTAGCGACTACGAGCAGTACTTC. Supplemented by reference TRBV7-3 and TRBJ2-7, the full variable domain reads GAGVSQTPSNKVTEKGKYVELRCDPISGHTALYWYRQSLGQGPEFLIYFQGTGAADDSGLPNDRFFAVRPEGSVSTLKIQRTERGDSAVYLCASSLTGTSDYEQYFGPGTRLTVT.

The J gene is TRBJ1-3, the V gene TRBV5-1; 9 bases map to TRBD1. CDR1 is SGHRS and CDR2 is YFSETQ in the germline V gene. V was pared by 5 bases and J by 4 bases, with 1 base of the junction left unmatched. CDR3 size: 13 residues. The CDR3 here is CASRGTGGNTIYF. The DNA of the CDR3 is TGCGCCAGCAGGGGGACAGGGGGAAACACCATATATTTT.

The chain joins TRBV11-2 to TRBJ1-1; TRBD1 agrees at 7 bases. Unmatched junction bases numbered 4, after V lost 2 bases and J lost 4 bases. Germline V gives CDR1 SGHAT, CDR2 FQNNGV. There are 14 residues in the CDR3. The CDR3 DNA is TGTGCCAGCAGCTTAACAGGGGCGAGCACTGAAGCTTTCTTT. It translates to CASSLTGASTEAFF.

Regarding this clone: The sample has other DNA sequences that encode this CDR3 too. The chain combines TRBV12-3 or TRBV12-4 with TRBJ2-7; tentatively, D is TRBD1 (5 bases). With 2 bases removed from V and 4 bases from J, the gap between germline ends came to 6 bases. The CDR3 contains 12 residues. The CDR3 region has the DNA TGTGCCAGCAGTTTATACAGGTACGAGCAGTACTTC. Protein product: CASSLYRYEQYF.

A single count supports this clone. This chain uses TRBV18 with TRBJ1-2; 7 bases map to TRBD1. The CDR3 has 15 amino acids. CDR1 is KGHSH, CDR2 LQKENI, per germline. Trimming took 2 bases from V and 3 from J; bases not matched to a gene: 6. The CDR3 DNA reads TGTGCCAGCTCACCATACAGGGGAGAGGACTATGGCTACACCTTC. It translates to CASSPYRGEDYGYTF.

This chain connects TRBV7-2 to TRBJ1-1; TRBD1 is a possible D gene (5 bases). Trimming stripped 5 bases from V and 0 bases from J, with 10 bases between. This CDR3 spans 14 amino acids. Germline CDR1 SGHTA, CDR2 FQGNSA. CDR3 coding DNA: TGTGCCAGCAGCGAGCCAGGGTTGAACACTGAAGCTTTCTTT. Translating gives CASSEPGLNTEAFF.